Detailed here is one T cell receptor beta chain. Trimming took 1 base from V and 0 from J, leaving 2 bases between them. This CDR3 is built from 13 residues. Germline CDR1 is SGHRS and CDR2 is YFSETQ. The assay was immunoSEQ multiplex PCR, and TCRdb's table has in-frame clones only and misses some. This table has about 62,000 clones, 70% to 90% appearing once. The sample comes from a study of blood T cell repertoires in COVID-19. Input material: peripheral blood. The sequence was obtained from a woman older than 75 with acute or convalescent COVID-19. The chain combines TRBV5-1 with TRBJ1-3; D is uncertain. The DNA for the CDR3 is TGCGCCAGCAGCTTGTACTCTGGAAACACCATATATTTT. Translated: CASSLYSGNTIYF.